This T cell receptor beta chain was sequenced during a study of T-cell reconstitution after alpha-beta-depleted transplantation in children. The study, taken as a whole, reports: There were reportedly several hundred expanded graft clones from which alpha-beta T cells came about two months after transplant. A year had passed since transplant, and T-cell counts and diversity by then came mostly from newly produced T cells. Some patients' high day-60 TCRbeta diversity was attributed to recipient cells surviving conditioning.

Points on this clonotype: Its antigen remains unidentified.

A library of TCRbeta sequences, prepared with unique molecular identifiers, was generated. Via MiXCR, TCRdb re-called the PCR reads, giving one row per CDR3 protein. Of 97,000 or so distinct CDR3 sequences listed, approximately 5.4% are singletons. V was pared by 5 bases and J by 10 bases, with 8 bases of the junction left unmatched. Germline assignment: CDR1 SGHTA and CDR2 FQGTGA. This CDR3 contains 16 residues. The starting material was PBMCs, mostly from graft donor cells, obtained 60 days after TCRalphabeta/CD19-depleted stem cell transplant. The origin of this receptor is a female patient aged 2-9 years who had a stem cell transplant for Fanconi anemia, so the T cells may come from the graft donor. The gene calls are TRBV7-3 and TRBJ2-1; 16 bases agree with TRBD2. The CDR3 is CASSQGLAGGHREQFF. CDR3 DNA: TGTGCCAGCAGCCAGGGACTAGCGGGGGGGCATCGGGAGCAGTTCTTC.